This TCR beta chain was observed in a study of blood T cell repertoires in COVID-19. The V gene end was trimmed by 0 bases and the J gene end by 7 bases; junction bases not matched to a gene: 7. This CDR3 is 15 amino acids long. From germline, CDR1 is SGDLS and CDR2 YYNGEE. This table comes from immunoSEQ multiplex PCR, and its TCRdb copy is limited to in-frame clones, with some not included. The sample lists about 44,000 clones; about nine tenths were seen once. The sequenced sample consisted of peripheral blood. The TCR originated in a woman aged 80 or over in a cohort sampled during active or convalescent COVID-19. The rearrangement uses TRBV9 and TRBJ2-1; 7 nucleotides line up with TRBD2. In DNA, the CDR3 is TGTGCCAGCAGCGTAGCTACGGGCGGGAGTAATGAGCAGTTCTTC. Translating it yields CASSVATGGSNEQFF.